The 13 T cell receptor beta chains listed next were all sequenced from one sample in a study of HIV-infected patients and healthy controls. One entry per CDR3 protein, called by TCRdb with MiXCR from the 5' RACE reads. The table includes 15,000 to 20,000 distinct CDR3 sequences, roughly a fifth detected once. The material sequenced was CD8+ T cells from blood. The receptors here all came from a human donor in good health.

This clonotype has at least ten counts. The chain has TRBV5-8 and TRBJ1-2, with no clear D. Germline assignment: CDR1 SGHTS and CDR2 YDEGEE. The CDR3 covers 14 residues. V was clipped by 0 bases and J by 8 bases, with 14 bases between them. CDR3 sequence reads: CASSLGAGMTGYTF. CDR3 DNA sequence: TGTGCCAGCAGCTTGGGGGCTGGGATGACCGGCTACACCTTC.

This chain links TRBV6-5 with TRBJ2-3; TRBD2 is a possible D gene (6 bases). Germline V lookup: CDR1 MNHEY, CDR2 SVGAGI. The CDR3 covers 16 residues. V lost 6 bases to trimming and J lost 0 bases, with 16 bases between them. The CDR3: CASRGGIYTSTDTQYF. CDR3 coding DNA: TGTGCCAGCAGGGGCGGGATCTATACTAGCACAGATACGCAGTATTTT.

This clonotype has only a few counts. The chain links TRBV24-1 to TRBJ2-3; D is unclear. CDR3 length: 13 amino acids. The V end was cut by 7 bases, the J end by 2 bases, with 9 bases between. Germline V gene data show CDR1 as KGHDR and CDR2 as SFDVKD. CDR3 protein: CATRQTTTDTQYF. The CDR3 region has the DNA TGTGCCACCAGACAGACGACCACAGATACGCAGTATTTT.

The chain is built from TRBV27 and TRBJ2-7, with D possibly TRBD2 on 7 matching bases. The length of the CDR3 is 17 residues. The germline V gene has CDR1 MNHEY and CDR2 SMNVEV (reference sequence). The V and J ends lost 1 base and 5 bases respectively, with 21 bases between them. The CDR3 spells CASSLYDSTGRADEQYF. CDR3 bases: TGTGCCAGCAGTTTATATGATTCTACAGGGAGGGCCGACGAGCAGTACTTC.

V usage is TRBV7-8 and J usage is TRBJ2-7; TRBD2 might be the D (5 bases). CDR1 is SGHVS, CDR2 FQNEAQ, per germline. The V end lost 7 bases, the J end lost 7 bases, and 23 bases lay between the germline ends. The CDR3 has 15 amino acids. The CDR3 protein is CASTEEGPYPGEQYF. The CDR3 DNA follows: TGTGCCAGCACCGAAGAGGGTCCCTACCCGGGAGAGCAGTACTTC.

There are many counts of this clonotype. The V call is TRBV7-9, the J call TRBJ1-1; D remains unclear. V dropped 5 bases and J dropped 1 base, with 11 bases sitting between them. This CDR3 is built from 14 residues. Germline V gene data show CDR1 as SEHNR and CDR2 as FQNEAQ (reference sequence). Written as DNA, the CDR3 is TGTGCCAGCAGCCCTACAACGTCGAACACTGAAGCTTTCTTT. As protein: CASSPTTSNTEAFF.

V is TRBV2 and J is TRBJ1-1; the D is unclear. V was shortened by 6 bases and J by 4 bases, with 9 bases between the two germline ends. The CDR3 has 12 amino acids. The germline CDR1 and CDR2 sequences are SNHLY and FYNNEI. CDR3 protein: CASSVKFTEAFF. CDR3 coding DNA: TGTGCCAGCAGCGTCAAGTTCACTGAAGCTTTCTTT.

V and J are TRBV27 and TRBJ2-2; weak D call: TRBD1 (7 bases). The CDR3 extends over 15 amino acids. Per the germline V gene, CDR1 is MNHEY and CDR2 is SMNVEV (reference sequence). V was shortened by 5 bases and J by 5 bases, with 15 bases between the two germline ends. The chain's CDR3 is CASSLKGAGTGELFF. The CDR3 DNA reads TGTGCCAGCAGTCTTAAGGGGGCGGGAACCGGGGAGCTGTTTTTT.

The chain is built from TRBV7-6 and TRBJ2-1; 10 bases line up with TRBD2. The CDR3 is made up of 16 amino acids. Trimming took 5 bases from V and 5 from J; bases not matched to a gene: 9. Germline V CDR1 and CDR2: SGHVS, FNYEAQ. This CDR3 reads CASSPNFSGGNNEQFF. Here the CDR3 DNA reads TGTGCCAGCAGCCCGAATTTTAGCGGGGGGAACAATGAGCAGTTCTTC.

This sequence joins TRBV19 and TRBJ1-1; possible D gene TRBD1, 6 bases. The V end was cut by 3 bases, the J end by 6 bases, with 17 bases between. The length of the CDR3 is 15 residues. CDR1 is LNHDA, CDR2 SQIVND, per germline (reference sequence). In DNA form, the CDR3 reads TGTGCCAGTAGTATGGGACAAAACCCGACGGCTGAAGCTTTCTTT. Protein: CASSMGQNPTAEAFF.

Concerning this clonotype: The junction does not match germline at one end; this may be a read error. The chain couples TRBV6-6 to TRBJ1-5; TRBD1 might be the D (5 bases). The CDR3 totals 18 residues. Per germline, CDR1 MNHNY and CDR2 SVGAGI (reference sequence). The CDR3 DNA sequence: TGTGTCAGCAGTTACTCAGGGACGGGGGATTATAGCAATCAGCCCCAGCATTTT. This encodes CVSSYSGTGDYSNQPQHF.

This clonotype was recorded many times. The DNA for the CDR3 is TGTGCCAGCAGCGCCCCTAAGGCCGGTGGCACTTCCTACAATGAGCAGTTCTTC. Its protein product is CASSAPKAGGTSYNEQFF. This chain uses TRBV9 with TRBJ2-1; D not resolved. Trimming shortened V by 3 bases and J by 1 base, and 20 bases separated the two germline ends. This CDR3 is 18 amino acids long. Germline lookup yields CDR1 SGDLS and CDR2 YYNGEE.

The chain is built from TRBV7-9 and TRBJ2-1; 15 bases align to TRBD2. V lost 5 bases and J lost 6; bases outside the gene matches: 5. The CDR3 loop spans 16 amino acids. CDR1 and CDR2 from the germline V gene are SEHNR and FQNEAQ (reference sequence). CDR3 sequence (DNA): TGTGCCAGCAGCCCGCCGGGACTAGCGGGAGGCAATGAGCAGTTCTTC. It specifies CASSPPGLAGGNEQFF.